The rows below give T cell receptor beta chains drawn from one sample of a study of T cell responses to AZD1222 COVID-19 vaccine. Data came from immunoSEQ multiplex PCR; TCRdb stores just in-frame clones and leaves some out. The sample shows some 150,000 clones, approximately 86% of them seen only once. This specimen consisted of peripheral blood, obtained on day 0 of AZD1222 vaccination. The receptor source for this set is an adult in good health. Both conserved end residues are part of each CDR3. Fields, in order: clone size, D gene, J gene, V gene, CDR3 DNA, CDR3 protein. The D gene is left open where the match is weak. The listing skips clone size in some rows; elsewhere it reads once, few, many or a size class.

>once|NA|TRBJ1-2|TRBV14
TGTGCCAGCAGCCAAGACAGGGCCTATGGCTACACCTTC
CASSQDRAYGYTF
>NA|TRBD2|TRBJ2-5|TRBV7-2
TGTGCCAGCAGCCAAACTAGCGGGGGTGGGGTCGCACAGACCCAGTACTTC
CASSQTSGGGVAQTQYF
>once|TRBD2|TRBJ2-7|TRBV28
TGTGCCAGCAGTTTACCCCAAGGGAGGGGAATCTACGAGCAGTACTTC
CASSLPQGRGIYEQYF
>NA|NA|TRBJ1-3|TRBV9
TGTGCCAGCAGGAAGGGAGGACCTGGAAACACCATATATTTT
CASRKGGPGNTIYF
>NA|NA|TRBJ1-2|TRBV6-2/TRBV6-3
TGTGCCAGCAGTTACCCCGGCAGGCTAAACTATGGCTACACCTTC
CASSYPGRLNYGYTF
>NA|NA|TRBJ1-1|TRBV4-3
TGCGCCAGCAGCCAAGATATGGAGGGTCGGGCTTTCTTT
CASSQDMEGRAFF
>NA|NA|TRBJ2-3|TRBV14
TGTGCCAGCAGCCAAGATCGGAGCGGGAGCACAGATACGCAGTATTTT
CASSQDRSGSTDTQYF
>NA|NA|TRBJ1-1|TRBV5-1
TGCGCCAGCAGCTTGCCCCGGACGGCGGGCGACACTGAAGCTTTCTTT
CASSLPRTAGDTEAFF
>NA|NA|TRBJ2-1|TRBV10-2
TGCGCCAGCACCATCCAGCAGGGAGAGGCGCAGTTCTTC
CASTIQQGEAQFF
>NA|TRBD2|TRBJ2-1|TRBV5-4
TGTGCCAGCAGCTTGCCTAGCGGGAGGGCCTACCACAATGAGCAGTTCTTC
CASSLPSGRAYHNEQFF
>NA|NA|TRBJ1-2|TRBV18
TGTGCCAGCTCACCCGCCCTGGGGCAGGGACTCTATGGCTACACCTTC
CASSPALGQGLYGYTF
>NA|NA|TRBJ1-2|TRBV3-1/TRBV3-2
TGTGCCAGCAGCCAGGGGTCAAATAACTATGGCTACACCTTC
CASSQGSNNYGYTF
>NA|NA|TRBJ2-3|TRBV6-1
TGTGCCAGCAGTGATCGAGATACGCAGTATTTT
CASSDRDTQYF
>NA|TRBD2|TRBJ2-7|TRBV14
TGTGCCAGCAGCCCCAGCGGGAGCGACGAGCAGTACTTC
CASSPSGSDEQYF
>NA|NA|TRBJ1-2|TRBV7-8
TGTGCCAGCAGCTTAGCGATGGACTATGGCTACACCTTC
CASSLAMDYGYTF
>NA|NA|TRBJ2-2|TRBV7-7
TGTGCCAGCAGCTTAGCGGGAGGCGGGAACACCGGGGAGCTGTTTTTT
CASSLAGGGNTGELFF
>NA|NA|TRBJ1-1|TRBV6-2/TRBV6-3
TGTGCCAGCACCCCGGGACGGATGAACACTGAAGCTTTCTTT
CASTPGRMNTEAFF
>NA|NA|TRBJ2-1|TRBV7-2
TGTGCCAGCAGCTTAGATAAACTAGCCCGGTTCTTC
CASSLDKLARFF
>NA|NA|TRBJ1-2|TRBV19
TGTGCCAGTAGTACGTCTACCGGGACCGGAGCTTACGGCTACACCTTC
CASSTSTGTGAYGYTF
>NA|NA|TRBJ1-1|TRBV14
TGTGCCAGCAGCCAACTACGACAGGCAAGAGCTTTCTTT
CASSQLRQARAFF
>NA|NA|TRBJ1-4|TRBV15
TGTGCCACCAAAGGAATAAATGAAAAACTGTTTTTT
CATKGINEKLFF
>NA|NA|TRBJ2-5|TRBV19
TGTGCCAGTTCGAGTGAGAGTAGGGGGGCCCAAGAGACCCAGTACTTC
CASSSESRGAQETQYF
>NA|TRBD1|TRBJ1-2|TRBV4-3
TGCGCCAGCAGCCAAGGGACAGGGTTTCAGTATGGCTACACCTTC
CASSQGTGFQYGYTF
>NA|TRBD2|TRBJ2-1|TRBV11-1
TGTGCCAGCAGGCCTACTAGCGGGAGGGCGGGTGAGCAGTTCTTC
CASRPTSGRAGEQFF
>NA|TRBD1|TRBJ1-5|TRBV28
TGTGCCAGCAGCCTAGGACAGGGGGCCAATCAGCCCCAGCATTTT
CASSLGQGANQPQHF
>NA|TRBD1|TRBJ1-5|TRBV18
TGTGCCAGCTCACGGACAGGGCCAAGCAATCAGCCCCAGCATTTT
CASSRTGPSNQPQHF
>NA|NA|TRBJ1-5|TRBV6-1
TGTGCCAGCAGTGATACGGGGACTCAGCCCCAGCATTTT
CASSDTGTQPQHF
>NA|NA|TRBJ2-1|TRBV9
TGTGCCAGCAGCGATAGCGGAACCTCTTACAATGAGCAGTTCTTC
CASSDSGTSYNEQFF
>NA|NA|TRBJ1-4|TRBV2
TGTGCCAGCAGTGAGAGGGCGGGAGCCAATGAAAAACTGTTTTTT
CASSERAGANEKLFF
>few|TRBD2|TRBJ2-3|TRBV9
TGTGCCAGCAGCGTTGCGGGAGGGCTCTCCACAGATACGCAGTATTTT
CASSVAGGLSTDTQYF
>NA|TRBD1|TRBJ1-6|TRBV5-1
TGCGCCAGCAGCTCGACCATAGGGACAGGGCGGTCACCCCTCCACTTT
CASSSTIGTGRSPLHF
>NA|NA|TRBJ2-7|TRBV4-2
TGTGCCAGCAGCCGGGGGCTCAGTGCCGAGCAGTACTTC
CASSRGLSAEQYF